What follows describes a single TCR beta chain. The donors were members of the validation cohort, which comprised 90 to 150 subjects and was separate from the first cohort of roughly 700 subjects. Generated by immunoSEQ multiplex PCR, the TCRdb table keeps only in-frame clones and is missing some. The sample includes 200,000 or so clones, 70% to 85% of them seen just once. This sample is drawn from a study of cytomegalovirus exposure and HLA in healthy donors. This receptor was identified in a young woman in good health and CMV-seropositive. Sequences were obtained from PBMCs.

Here the CDR3 DNA reads TGTGCCAGCCGAGACAGGGTGACAGATACGCAGTATTTT. This encodes CASRDRVTDTQYF. The chain carries TRBV25-1 and TRBJ2-3; 7 bases match TRBD1. V was pared by 8 bases and J by 3 bases, with 5 bases of the junction left unmatched. CDR1 MGHDK and CDR2 SYGVNS come from the germline V gene. The CDR3 runs to 13 residues.